This TCR beta chain derives from a study of precursors of human CD4 cytotoxic T cells (dated by TCRdb to 2016 to 2019). Study-wide context: The bulk TCR-seq analysis covered CD4+ memory subsets from more than 13 donors in total. Sequences for both the TCRalpha and TCRbeta chains came out of the TCR-seq analysis of around 13 donors (table S7).

Counted from cysteine to phenylalanine, this CDR3 has 19 amino acids. Only the CDR3 region is kept as DNA, spanning 57 bases read in frame from base 1. The germline V gene specifies SGDLS as CDR1 and YYNGEE as CDR2. The junction shows trimming of 4 bases on V and 1 base on J, and the gene matches do not reach 11 bases of it. Reads for this sample came from an Illumina MiSeq. On the study's bioinformatics: To quantify repertoire diversity, the Shannon-Wiener index was calculated using VDJtools. A TCRbeta clonotype was considered expanded if its clonotype frequency was 3 or more. TCRdb cleaned the public reads at Q25 with fastp, built clones with MiXCR and kept in-frame beta chains. All rows with the same CDR3 protein become a single entry with the most common DNA and genes. TCRdb assigned the V and J calls; the authors' analysis was not used. A total of a few hundred distinct CDR3 sequences appear in this sample, 20% to 25% of them only once. In total, the top ten clones hold around 34% of the sample.

Bulk UMI-based TCR sequencing was performed on four sorted CD4+ memory subsets (TCM, TEM, IL-7Rhigh TEMRA, IL-7R- TEMRA) to test a precursor-effector relationship among CD4 cytotoxic T cells. Cells were obtained from peripheral blood mononuclear cells isolated from human blood. With respect to this clonotype: This receptor's antigen is unknown. No base quality information exists; no much larger clone differs at one position.

What the authors observed across the whole study: Compared with TCM and TEM subsets, the IL-7Rhigh and IL-7R- TEMRA subsets had more restricted TCR repertoires, with lower diversity and more expanded clonotypes. A bigger share of IL-7Rhigh TEMRA clonotypes consisted of expanded effector clonotypes than was the case for TEM or TCM clonotypes. Only about 95% of the 14 donors were included in some bulk TCR-seq comparisons, suggesting that not every subset was available for every donor. The limitation that the direction of differentiation between precursor and effector cells cannot be definitively established by a human observational design was noted by the authors.

This sequence was found in a human donor in good health. Sample: memory CD4+ T cells from blood (PBMCs). The receptor chain draws on TRBV9 and TRBJ2-5; 15 junctional bases match TRBD2. The CDR3 region reads CASSSPIGTSGRSQETQYF. Here is the DNA: TGTGCCAGCAGCTCCCCCATTGGGACTAGCGGGAGGTCCCAAGAGACCCAGTACTTC.